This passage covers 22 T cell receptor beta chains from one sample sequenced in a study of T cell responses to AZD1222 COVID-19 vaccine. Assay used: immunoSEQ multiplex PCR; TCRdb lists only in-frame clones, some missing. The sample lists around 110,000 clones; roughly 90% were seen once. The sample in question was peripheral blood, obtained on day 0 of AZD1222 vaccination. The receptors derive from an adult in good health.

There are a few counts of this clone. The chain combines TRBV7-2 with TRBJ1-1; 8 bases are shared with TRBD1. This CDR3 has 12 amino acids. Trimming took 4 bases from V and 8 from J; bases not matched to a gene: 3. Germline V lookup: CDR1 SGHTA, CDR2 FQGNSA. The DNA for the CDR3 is TGTGCCAGCAGCTCCTACAGGGGGGAAGCTTTCTTT. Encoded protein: CASSSYRGEAFF.

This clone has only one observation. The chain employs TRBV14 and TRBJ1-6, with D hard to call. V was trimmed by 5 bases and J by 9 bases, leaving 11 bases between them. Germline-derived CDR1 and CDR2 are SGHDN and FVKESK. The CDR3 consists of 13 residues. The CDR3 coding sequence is TGTGCCAGCAGCTTGCGACACGCTTCACCCCTCCACTTT. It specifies CASSLRHASPLHF.

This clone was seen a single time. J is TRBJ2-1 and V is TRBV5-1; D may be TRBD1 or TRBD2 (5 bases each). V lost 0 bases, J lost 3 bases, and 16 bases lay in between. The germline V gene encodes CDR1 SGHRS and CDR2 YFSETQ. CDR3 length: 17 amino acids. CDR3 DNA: TGCGCCAGCAGCTTGGCCGCGGGCAGGGAGAACTACAATGAGCAGTTCTTC. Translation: CASSLAAGRENYNEQFF. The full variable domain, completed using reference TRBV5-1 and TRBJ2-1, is KAGVTQTPRYLIKTRGQQVTLSCSPISGHRSVSWYQQTPGQGLQFLFEYFSETQRNKGNFPGRFSGRQFSNSRSEMNVSTLELGDSALYLCASSLAAGRENYNEQFFGPGTRLTVL.

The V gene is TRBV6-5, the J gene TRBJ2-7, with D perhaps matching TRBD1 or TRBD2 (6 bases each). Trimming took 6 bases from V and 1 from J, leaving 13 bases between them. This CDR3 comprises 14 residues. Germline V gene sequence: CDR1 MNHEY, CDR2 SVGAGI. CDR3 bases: TGTGCCAGCAGAGGGGGGATCTCGTCCTACGAGCAGTACTTC. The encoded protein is CASRGGISSYEQYF.

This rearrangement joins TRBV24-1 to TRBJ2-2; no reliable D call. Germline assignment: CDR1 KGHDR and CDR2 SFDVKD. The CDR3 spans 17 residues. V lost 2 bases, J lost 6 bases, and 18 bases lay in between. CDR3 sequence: CATSDSLWGFGAGELFF. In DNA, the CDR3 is TGTGCCACCAGTGATTCTCTTTGGGGTTTTGGGGCCGGGGAGCTGTTTTTT.

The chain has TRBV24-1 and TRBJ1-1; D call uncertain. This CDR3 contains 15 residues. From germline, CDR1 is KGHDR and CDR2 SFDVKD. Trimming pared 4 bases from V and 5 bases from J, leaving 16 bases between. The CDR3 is CATSEAGRETTEAFF. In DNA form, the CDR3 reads TGTGCCACCAGTGAGGCGGGAAGGGAAACGACTGAAGCTTTCTTT.

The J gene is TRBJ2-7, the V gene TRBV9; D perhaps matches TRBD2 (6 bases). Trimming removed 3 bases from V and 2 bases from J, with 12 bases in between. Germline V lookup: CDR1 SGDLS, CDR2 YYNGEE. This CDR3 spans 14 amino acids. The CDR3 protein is CASSGGTGTYEQYF. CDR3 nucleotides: TGTGCCAGCAGCGGCGGGACTGGGACCTACGAGCAGTACTTC.

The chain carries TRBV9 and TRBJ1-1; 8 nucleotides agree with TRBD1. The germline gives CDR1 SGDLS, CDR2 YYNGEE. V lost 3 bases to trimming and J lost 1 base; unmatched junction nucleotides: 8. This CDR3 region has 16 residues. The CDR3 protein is CASSERDRYPNTEAFF. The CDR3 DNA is TGTGCCAGCAGCGAGAGGGACAGGTACCCGAACACTGAAGCTTTCTTT.

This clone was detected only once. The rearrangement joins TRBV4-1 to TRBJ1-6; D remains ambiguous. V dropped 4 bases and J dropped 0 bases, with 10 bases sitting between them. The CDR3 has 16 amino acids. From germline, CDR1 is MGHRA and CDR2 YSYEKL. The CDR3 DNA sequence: TGCGCCAGCAGCCGTGGATCAAGCTCCTATAATTCACCCCTCCACTTT. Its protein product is CASSRGSSSYNSPLHF.

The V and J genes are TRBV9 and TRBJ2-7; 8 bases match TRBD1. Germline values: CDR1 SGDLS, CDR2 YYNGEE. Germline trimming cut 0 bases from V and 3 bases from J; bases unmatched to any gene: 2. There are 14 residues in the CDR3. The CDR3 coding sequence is TGTGCCAGCAGCGTAGTAGACAGGGGCTACGAGCAGTACTTC. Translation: CASSVVDRGYEQYF. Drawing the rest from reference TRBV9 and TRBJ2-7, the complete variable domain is DSGVTQTPKHLITATGQRVTLRCSPRSGDLSVYWYQQSLDQGLQFLIQYYNGEERAKGNILERFSAQQFPDLHSELNLSSLELGDSALYFCASSVVDRGYEQYFGPGTRLTVT.

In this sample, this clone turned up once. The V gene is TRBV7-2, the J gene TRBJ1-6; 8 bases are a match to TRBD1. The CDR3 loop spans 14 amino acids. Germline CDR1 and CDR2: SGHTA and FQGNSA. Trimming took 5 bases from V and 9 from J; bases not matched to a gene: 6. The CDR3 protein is CASSHGTGSSPLHF. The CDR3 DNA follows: TGTGCCAGCAGCCACGGGACAGGCTCTTCACCCCTCCACTTT.

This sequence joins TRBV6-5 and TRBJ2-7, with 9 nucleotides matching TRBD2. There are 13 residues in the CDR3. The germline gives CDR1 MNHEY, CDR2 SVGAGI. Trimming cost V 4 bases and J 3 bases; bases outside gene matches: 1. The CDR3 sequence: CASSSAGGYEQYF. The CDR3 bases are TGTGCCAGCAGTTCAGCGGGAGGCTACGAGCAGTACTTC.

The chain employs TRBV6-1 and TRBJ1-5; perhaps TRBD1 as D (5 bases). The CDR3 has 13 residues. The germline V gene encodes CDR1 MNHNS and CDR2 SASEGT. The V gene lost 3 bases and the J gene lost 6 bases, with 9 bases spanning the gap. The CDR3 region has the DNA TGTGCCAGCAGTGAGGGGGATGTTCAGCCCCAGCATTTT. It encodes CASSEGDVQPQHF.

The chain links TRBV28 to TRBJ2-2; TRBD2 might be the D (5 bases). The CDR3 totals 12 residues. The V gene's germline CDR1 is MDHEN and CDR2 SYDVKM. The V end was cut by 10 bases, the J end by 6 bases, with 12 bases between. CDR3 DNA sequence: TGTGCCATGACGACGCGGGCCGGGGAGCTGTTTTTT. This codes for CAMTTRAGELFF.

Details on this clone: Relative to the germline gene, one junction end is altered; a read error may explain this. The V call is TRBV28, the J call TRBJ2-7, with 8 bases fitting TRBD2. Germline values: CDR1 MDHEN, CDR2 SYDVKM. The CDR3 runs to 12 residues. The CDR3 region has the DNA TGTGCCAGCAGTTTGGCCGGCCGTAGCGGGGTCTTC. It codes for CASSLAGRSGVF.

For the CDR3, the DNA is TGTGCCAGCAGCCGTAGGGGCACGGATTACGAGCAGTACTTC. Translation gives CASSRRGTDYEQYF. The chain has TRBV3-1 (or the pseudogene TRBV3-2) and TRBJ2-7, with a tentative D call TRBD1 (5 bases). Trimming left V 4 bases short and J 4 bases short, with 14 bases between. CDR1 is LGHDT, CDR2 YNNKEL, per germline (reference sequence). This CDR3 region has 14 residues.

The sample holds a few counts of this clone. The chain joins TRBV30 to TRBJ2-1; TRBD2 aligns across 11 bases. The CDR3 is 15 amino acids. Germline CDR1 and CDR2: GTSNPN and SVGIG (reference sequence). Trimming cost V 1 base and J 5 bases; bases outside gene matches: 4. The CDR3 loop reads CAWSAKGLADNEQFF. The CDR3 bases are TGTGCCTGGAGTGCGAAGGGACTAGCGGACAATGAGCAGTTCTTC.

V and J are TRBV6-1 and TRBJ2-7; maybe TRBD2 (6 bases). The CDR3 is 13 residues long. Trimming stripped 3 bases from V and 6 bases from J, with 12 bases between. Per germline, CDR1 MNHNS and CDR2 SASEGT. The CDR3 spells CASSEYTSTEQYF. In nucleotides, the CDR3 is TGTGCCAGCAGTGAGTATACTAGCACCGAGCAGTACTTC.

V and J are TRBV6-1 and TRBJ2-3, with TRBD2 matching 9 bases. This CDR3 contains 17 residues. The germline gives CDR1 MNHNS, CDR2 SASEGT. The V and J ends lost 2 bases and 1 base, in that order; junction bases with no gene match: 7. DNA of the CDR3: TGTGCCAGCAGTGAACGTCCAGCGGGAGGAGGCACAGATACGCAGTATTTT. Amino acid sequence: CASSERPAGGGTDTQYF.

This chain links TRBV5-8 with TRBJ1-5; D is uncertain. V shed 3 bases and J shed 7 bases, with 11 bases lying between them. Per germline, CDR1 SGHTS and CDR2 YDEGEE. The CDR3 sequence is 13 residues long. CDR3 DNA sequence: TGTGCCAGCAGCTCGGGAGGGTACCAGCCCCAGCATTTT. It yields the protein CASSSGGYQPQHF.

CDR3 amino acids: CASTRDRVNSPLHF. The CDR3 DNA sequence: TGTGCCAGCACTAGGGACAGGGTTAATTCACCCCTCCACTTT. The chain recombines TRBV27 with TRBJ1-6; the match to TRBD1 covers 9 bases. Germline CDR1 MNHEY, CDR2 SMNVEV (reference sequence). J gave up 6 bases and V 7 bases, and 4 bases lay outside the gene matches. The CDR3 totals 14 residues.

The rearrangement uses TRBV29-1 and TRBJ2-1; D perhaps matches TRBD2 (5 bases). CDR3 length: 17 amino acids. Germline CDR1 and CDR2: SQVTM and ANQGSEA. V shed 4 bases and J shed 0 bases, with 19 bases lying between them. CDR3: CSVAAPLDSSSYNEQFF. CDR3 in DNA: TGCAGCGTTGCCGCGCCATTGGACTCGAGCTCCTACAATGAGCAGTTCTTC.